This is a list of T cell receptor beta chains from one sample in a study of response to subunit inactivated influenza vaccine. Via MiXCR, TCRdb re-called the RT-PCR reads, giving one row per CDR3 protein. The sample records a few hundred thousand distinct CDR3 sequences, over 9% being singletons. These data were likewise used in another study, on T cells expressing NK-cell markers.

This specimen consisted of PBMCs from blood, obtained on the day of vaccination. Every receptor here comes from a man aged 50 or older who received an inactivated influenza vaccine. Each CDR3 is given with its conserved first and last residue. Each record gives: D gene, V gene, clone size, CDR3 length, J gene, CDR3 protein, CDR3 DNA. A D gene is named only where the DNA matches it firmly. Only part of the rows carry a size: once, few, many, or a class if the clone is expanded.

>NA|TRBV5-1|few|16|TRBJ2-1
CASSLGAAVSYNEQFF
TGCGCCAGCAGCTTGGGAGCAGCGGTCTCCTACAATGAGCAGTTCTTC
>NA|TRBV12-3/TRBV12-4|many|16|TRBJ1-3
CASSFGGISSGNTIYF
TGTGCCAGCAGTTTTGGAGGAATTTCCTCTGGAAACACCATATATTTT
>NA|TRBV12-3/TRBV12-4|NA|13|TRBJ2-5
CDSSSQNRETQYF
TGTGACAGCAGCTCCCAAAACCGGGAGACCCAGTACTTC
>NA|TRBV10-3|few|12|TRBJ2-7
CAISPTAYEQYF
TGTGCCATCAGCCCGACAGCCTACGAGCAGTACTTC
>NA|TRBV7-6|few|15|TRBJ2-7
CASSLVEGRSYEQYF
TGTGCCAGCAGCTTAGTAGAGGGGCGCTCCTACGAGCAGTACTTC
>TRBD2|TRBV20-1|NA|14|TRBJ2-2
CSALKGAGVGELFF
TGCAGTGCTCTTAAAGGGGCGGGAGTCGGGGAGCTGTTTTTT
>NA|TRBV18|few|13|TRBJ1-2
CASSPPANYGYTF
TGTGCCAGCTCACCCCCAGCGAACTATGGCTACACCTTC
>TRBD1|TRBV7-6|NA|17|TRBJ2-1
CASSLFHGTGVHNEQFF
TGTGCCAGCAGCTTATTCCACGGGACAGGGGTCCACAATGAGCAGTTCTTC
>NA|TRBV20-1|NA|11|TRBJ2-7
CSARDAYEQYF
TGCAGTGCTAGAGATGCCTACGAGCAGTACTTC
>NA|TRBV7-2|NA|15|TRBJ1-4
CASSGTRGSNEKLFF
TGTGCCAGCAGCGGAACCCGGGGATCTAATGAAAAACTGTTTTTT
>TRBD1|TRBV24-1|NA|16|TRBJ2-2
CATSDLGQGDSGELFF
TGTGCCACCAGTGATTTGGGGCAGGGGGATAGCGGGGAGCTGTTTTTT
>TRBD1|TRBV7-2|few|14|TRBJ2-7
CASSFWTGEGEQYF
TGTGCCAGCAGCTTTTGGACAGGGGAAGGGGAGCAGTACTTC
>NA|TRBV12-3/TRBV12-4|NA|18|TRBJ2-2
CASSFKWVGRRGTGELFF
TGTGCCAGCAGTTTTAAGTGGGTGGGGCGGCGCGGCACCGGGGAGCTGTTTTTT
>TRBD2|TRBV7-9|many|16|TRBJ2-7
CASSPPFGRDLYEQYF
TGTGCCAGCAGCCCGCCGTTCGGGAGGGATCTTTACGAGCAGTACTTC
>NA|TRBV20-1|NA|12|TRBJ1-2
CSARGQGDGYTF
TGCAGTGCTAGAGGCCAGGGTGATGGCTACACCTTC
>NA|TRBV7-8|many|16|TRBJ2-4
CASSLGGVLAKNIQYF
TGTGCCAGCAGCTTAGGTGGCGTGCTAGCCAAAAACATTCAGTACTTC
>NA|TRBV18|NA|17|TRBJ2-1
CASSPSRGRVRGNEQFF
TGTGCCAGCTCACCATCGCGAGGCAGGGTCAGGGGAAATGAGCAGTTCTTC
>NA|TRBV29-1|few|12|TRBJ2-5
CSAVELEETQYF
TGCAGCGCCGTGGAGTTGGAAGAGACCCAGTACTTC
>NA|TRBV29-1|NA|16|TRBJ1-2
CSVEDLGAGTYYGYTF
TGCAGCGTTGAAGATTTAGGAGCGGGGACCTACTATGGCTACACCTTC
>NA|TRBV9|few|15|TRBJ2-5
CASSPDSGVLETQYF
TGTGCCAGCAGCCCCGATAGTGGGGTTTTAGAGACCCAGTACTTC
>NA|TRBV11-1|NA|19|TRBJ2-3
CASSFLPRGPHEGTDTQYF
TGTGCCAGCAGCTTCCTCCCGCGGGGGCCTCATGAGGGCACAGATACGCAGTATTTT
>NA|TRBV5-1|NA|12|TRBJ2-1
CASSLNSNEQFF
TGCGCCAGCAGCTTGAACAGTAATGAGCAGTTCTTC
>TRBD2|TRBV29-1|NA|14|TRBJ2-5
CSVEPSGGKETQYF
TGCAGCGTTGAACCTAGCGGAGGAAAAGAGACCCAGTACTTC